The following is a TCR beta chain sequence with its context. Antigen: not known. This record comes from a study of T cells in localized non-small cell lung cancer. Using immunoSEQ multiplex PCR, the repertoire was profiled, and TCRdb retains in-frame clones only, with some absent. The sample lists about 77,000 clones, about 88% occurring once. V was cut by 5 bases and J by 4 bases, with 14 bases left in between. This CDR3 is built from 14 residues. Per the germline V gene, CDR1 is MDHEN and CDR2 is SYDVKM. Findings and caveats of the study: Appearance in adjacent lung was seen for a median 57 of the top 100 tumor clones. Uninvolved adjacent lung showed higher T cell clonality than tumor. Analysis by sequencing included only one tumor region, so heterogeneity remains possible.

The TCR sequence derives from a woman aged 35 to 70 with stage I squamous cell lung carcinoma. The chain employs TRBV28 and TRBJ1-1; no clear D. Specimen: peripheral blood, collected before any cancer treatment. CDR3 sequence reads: CASSTLTPFTEAFF. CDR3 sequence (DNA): TGTGCCAGCAGTACCCTAACGCCATTCACTGAAGCTTTCTTT.